This TCR beta chain emerged from a study of blood T cell repertoires in COVID-19 (dated by TCRdb to the early 2020s). Background for the entire study: Collaborator samples came from the United States, Italy and Spain and covered acute and convalescent phases of COVID-19. The prospective study material was composed of cDNA or gDNA derived from T cells, B-cell-depleted T cells, or PBMCs. The dataset comprised deeply sampled blood TCRbeta repertoires from subjects exposed to, actively infected with, or recovered from COVID-19. The repertoires were released in a freely available public database intended as a resource for research on the immune response to SARS-CoV-2. The samples were drawn from two sources: the first 160 participants of the ongoing ImmuneRACE study, and fewer than 1,500 subjects contributed by 6 global collaborators. Nearly every sample came with metadata listing a de-identified subject ID, COVID-19 status, age in years and sex. HLA class I and class II types, where available, came from metadata supplied by the sample provider rather than from assay-based typing.

Comment on this clone: Which antigen it targets is not known. No per-base quality is available; no much larger clone lies one base away.

The immunoSEQ Assay, a bias-controlled multiplex PCR, was used to amplify TCRbeta CDR3 regions from genomic DNA. On the study's bioinformatics: The number of nucleated cells in each sample was estimated by amplification of reference gene primers within the assay. To quantify the absolute abundance of each unique TCRbeta CDR3 rearrangement, sequence reads were collapsed and filtered. For each sample, productive Simpson clonality was calculated as the square root of Simpson's diversity index across productive rearrangements. TCRdb stores this immuneACCESS table with in-frame sequences only. Part of the clones is absent; in the studies checked, under half of the shortfall reflects unresolved V genes, and no reason is known for the rest. V, J and clone size derive from that table, while D and trimming were established from the DNA sequence. Present in this sample are fewer than 500,000 clones, roughly 88% of which were seen just once. About 1.5% of the sample comes from the top ten.

What the work shows at the level of the full study, not this receptor alone: The quantity of clinical and demographic metadata differed by source and by participant and was supplied without curation.

The collaborating institutions used their own protocols to collect whole blood in K2EDTA tubes. For TCRbeta analysis, collaborators shipped samples in one of three forms: frozen whole blood, isolated PBMCs, or DNA extracted from either of those sample types. For this chain, trimming is 5 bases at the V end and 13 bases at the J end, and the number of junction bases without a gene match is 6. Taken from cysteine to phenylalanine, the CDR3 has 12 residues. Only the CDR3 portion is preserved as DNA: 36 bases, with reading frame beginning at the first base. Per the germline V gene, SGHRS is the CDR1 and YFSETQ is the CDR2.

The sequence derives from a woman aged 25 to 39 with active or convalescent COVID-19. The rearranged segments are TRBV5-1 and TRBJ1-6; 7 bases in between match TRBD1. Sample: peripheral blood. The CDR3 in this case is CASSFEQGPLHF. The bases are TGCGCCAGCAGTTTCGAACAGGGGCCCCTCCACTTT.